This T cell receptor (beta chain) was documented in a study of T cell repertoires in cytomegalovirus infection. Study-wide background: Both CMV infection and a matching HLA type were indicated by public TCR beta signatures.

TCRdb reprocessed the reads via MiXCR and lists one record per CDR3 protein. In the table there are about 360,000 distinct CDR3 sequences, roughly 18% of which are singletons. Germline CDR1 reads LNHDA; CDR2 reads SQIVND (reference sequence). The CDR3 extends over 14 amino acids. V was clipped by 6 bases and J by 7 bases, with 19 bases between them. This clonotype was observed a handful of times. The antigen is unknown. Study-wide results and caveats: Within the response measured ex vivo, HLA-C-restricted CMV-specific TCR beta clonotypes were dominant. Cumulated frequencies of public TCR beta families served to identify carriers of CMV plus the relevant HLA.

The chain carries TRBV19 and TRBJ2-7; D might be TRBD1 or TRBD2, each matching 6 bases. This receptor was obtained from a human donor in good health (CMV status not recorded). Some clones in this sample may be carry-over from other donors' samples. The sequencing input was PBMCs. The CDR3 DNA reads TGTGCCAGTAGCCGTCGGAGGGGGGAGGAAGAGCAGTACTTC. It specifies CASSRRRGEEEQYF.